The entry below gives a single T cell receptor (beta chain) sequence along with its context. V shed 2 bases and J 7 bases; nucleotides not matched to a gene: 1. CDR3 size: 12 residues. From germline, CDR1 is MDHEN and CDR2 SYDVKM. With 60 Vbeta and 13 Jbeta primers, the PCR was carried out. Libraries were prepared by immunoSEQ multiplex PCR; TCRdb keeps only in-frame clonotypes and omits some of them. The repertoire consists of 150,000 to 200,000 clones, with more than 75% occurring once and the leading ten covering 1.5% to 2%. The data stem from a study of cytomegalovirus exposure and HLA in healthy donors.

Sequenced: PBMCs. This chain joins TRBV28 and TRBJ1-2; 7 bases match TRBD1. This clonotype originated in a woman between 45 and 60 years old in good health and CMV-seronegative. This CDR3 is CASSLDRVGYTF. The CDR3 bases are TGTGCCAGCAGTTTAGACAGGGTTGGCTACACCTTC.